Following are 12 T cell receptor beta chains from one sample sequenced in a study of cytomegalovirus exposure and HLA in healthy donors. This PCR relied on a set of 60 Vbeta primers and 13 Jbeta primers. Profiled with immunoSEQ multiplex PCR; TCRdb holds only in-frame clones, not every one. The sample consists of 110,000 to 150,000 clones, around three quarters of them appearing once. The sample was PBMCs. These receptors were obtained from a man aged 35 to 55 in good health and CMV-seropositive.

The chain uses TRBV5-4 and TRBJ1-2, with 10 bases that match TRBD1. The CDR3 consists of 17 residues. CDR1 is SGHNT and CDR2 is YYREEE in the germline V gene (reference sequence). V lost 1 base to trimming and J lost 4 bases; unmatched junction nucleotides: 10. The DNA for the CDR3 is TGTGCCAGCAGCTTGACGGGACAGGGGACTCGGGGCTATGGCTACACCTTC. As protein: CASSLTGQGTRGYGYTF.

The chain recombines TRBV30 with TRBJ2-6, with D hard to call. Trimming stripped 3 bases from V and 0 bases from J, with 9 bases between. This CDR3 is 15 amino acids long. Per germline, CDR1 GTSNPN and CDR2 SVGIG (reference sequence). Written as DNA, the CDR3 is TGTGCCTGGAGGCGCGCGAGCTCTGGGGCCAACGTCCTGACTTTC. Amino acid sequence: CAWRRASSGANVLTF.

This chain uses TRBV28 with TRBJ2-3, with TRBD2 as a possible D gene (6 bases). The germline CDR1 and CDR2 sequences are MDHEN and SYDVKM. The ends were cut back, 0 bases at V and 10 bases at J, with 8 bases in the middle. The length of the CDR3 is 12 residues. This CDR3 reads CASSLWREAQYF. The CDR3 DNA reads TGTGCCAGCAGTTTATGGAGGGAGGCGCAGTATTTT.

This clone has a single count. The chain joins TRBV7-6 to TRBJ2-5; D may be TRBD2 (6 bases). V dropped 4 bases and J dropped 1 base, with 22 bases sitting between them. The CDR3 totals 18 residues. Germline lookup yields CDR1 SGHVS and CDR2 FNYEAQ. The CDR3 here is CASSSGLPFNTLQETQYF. In DNA, the CDR3 is TGTGCCAGCAGCTCGGGACTCCCGTTCAACACTCTCCAAGAGACCCAGTACTTC. Variable domain in full (rest from reference TRBV7-6 and TRBJ2-5): GAGVSQSPRYKVTKRGQDVALRCDPISGHVSLYWYRQALGQGPEFLTYFNYEAQQDKSGLPNDRFSAERPEGSISTLTIQRTEQRDSAMYRCASSSGLPFNTLQETQYFGPGTRLLVL.

This clone was recorded once. The chain links TRBV11-3 to TRBJ2-1, with TRBD2 matching 12 bases. The CDR3 is 18 amino acids. J lost 2 bases, V lost 4 bases, and 9 bases had no gene match. CDR1 and CDR2 (germline): SGHNT, YENEEA. The CDR3 is CASSSRTSGTPPYNEQFF. The CDR3 coding sequence is TGTGCCAGCAGCTCACGGACTAGCGGGACGCCTCCCTACAATGAGCAGTTCTTC.

The V call is TRBV19, the J call TRBJ2-7; TRBD2 is a possible D gene (6 bases). Trimming took off 3 bases at V and 6 bases at J, with 12 bases between the two ends. Germline assignment: CDR1 LNHDA and CDR2 SQIVND (reference sequence). CDR3 length: 13 amino acids. Written as DNA, the CDR3 is TGTGCCAGTAGTATGGGGGGATATGGCGAGCAGTACTTC. It is translated as CASSMGGYGEQYF. Full variable domain (rest looked up from reference TRBV19 and TRBJ2-7): DGGITQSPKYLFRKEGQNVTLSCEQNLNHDAMYWYRQDPGQGLRLIYYSQIVNDFQKGDIAEGYSVSREKKESFPLTVTSAQKNPTAFYLCASSMGGYGEQYFGPGTRLTVT.

The chain employs TRBV6-1 and TRBJ2-3, with unresolved D. Looked up from germline, CDR1 is MNHNS and CDR2 is SASEGT. This CDR3 is built from 12 residues. Between the trimmed V and J ends, which lost 8 bases and 9 bases, there was a span of 15 bases. CDR3 in amino acids: CASSKLTTTQYF. CDR3 nucleotide sequence: TGTGCCAGCTCAAAACTTACCACCACGCAGTATTTT.

The chain combines TRBV5-1 with TRBJ1-1; D remains ambiguous. In germline, CDR1 is SGHRS, CDR2 YFSETQ. This CDR3 contains 14 residues. Trimming stripped 4 bases from V and 1 base from J, with 11 bases between. The CDR3 region is CASSREGGNTEAFF. The CDR3, as DNA: TGCGCCAGCAGCAGGGAGGGAGGGAACACTGAAGCTTTCTTT.

The chain is built from TRBV2 and TRBJ1-5; no definite D call. The CDR3 is 14 residues long. Germline V gene lookup returns CDR1 SNHLY and CDR2 FYNNEI. Trimming took 5 bases from V and 6 from J, leaving 14 bases between them. CDR3: CASSTYSEIQPQHF. For the CDR3, the DNA is TGTGCCAGCAGTACATACAGTGAGATTCAGCCCCAGCATTTT.

The rearrangement links TRBV29-1 to TRBJ1-2; D might be TRBD1 (6 bases). This CDR3 spans 13 amino acids. CDR1 SQVTM and CDR2 ANQGSEA come from the germline V gene. With 1 base removed from V and 5 bases from J, the gap between germline ends came to 11 bases. CDR3 coding DNA: TGCAGCGTTGAAGGACAGGCGCCATATGGCTACACCTTC. This encodes CSVEGQAPYGYTF. The full variable domain, completed using reference TRBV29-1 and TRBJ1-2, is SAVISQKPSRDICQRGTSLTIQCQVDSQVTMMFWYRQQPGQSLTLIATANQGSEATYESGFVIDKFPISRPNLTFSTLTVSNMSPEDSSIYLCSVEGQAPYGYTFGSGTRLTVV.

The rearrangement links TRBV11-2 to TRBJ1-5; D is ambiguous. V shed 5 bases and J shed 4 bases, with 9 bases lying between them. The germline V gene encodes CDR1 SGHAT and CDR2 FQNNGV. CDR3 size: 13 residues. CDR3 DNA sequence: TGTGCCAGCAGCCGAGTCTATAATCAGCCCCAGCATTTT. Amino acid sequence: CASSRVYNQPQHF.

This clone was seen only once. The chain couples TRBV4-1 to TRBJ2-7; 7 bases are shared with TRBD2. In germline, CDR1 is MGHRA, CDR2 YSYEKL. The CDR3 is 14 residues long. The V gene end was trimmed by 0 bases and the J gene end by 6 bases; junction bases not matched to a gene: 5. CDR3: CASSQDTLALEQYF. The CDR3, as DNA: TGCGCCAGCAGCCAAGATACACTAGCGCTCGAGCAGTACTTC.